The rows below give T cell receptor beta chains drawn from one sample of a study of cytomegalovirus exposure and HLA in healthy donors. Clones were sequenced by immunoSEQ multiplex PCR, and TCRdb holds only the in-frame ones, with some missing. The sample has approximately 130,000 clones. The specimen was PBMCs. Receptors originate from a woman aged 55-70 years in good health and CMV-seronegative. Both conserved end residues are part of each CDR3. The order of the fields is J gene, V gene, D gene, CDR3 DNA, CDR3 protein. The D gene is left open where the match is weak.

>TRBJ1-6|TRBV28|.
TGTGCCAGCAGTTCCCCACCTACGGGGGGCCGAAATTCACCCCTCCACTTT
CASSSPPTGGRNSPLHF
>TRBJ2-1|TRBV4-2|TRBD2
TGTGCCAGCAGCCAAGATTCCGGACTAGCGGGAGTGAGGGAGCAGTTCTTC
CASSQDSGLAGVREQFF
>TRBJ2-1|TRBV19|TRBD2
TGTGCCAGTAGTATAGTGGGGGGGGGTTACAATGATGAGCAGTTCTTC
CASSIVGGGYNDEQFF
>TRBJ2-7|TRBV18|.
TGTGCCAGCTCACCACTCGTAGGGGGAAACGAGCAGTACTTC
CASSPLVGGNEQYF
>TRBJ1-2|TRBV6-5|TRBD1
TGTGCCAGCAGTCGGACAGGGGGCGGTGGCTACACCTTC
CASSRTGGGGYTF
>TRBJ2-5|TRBV9|TRBD1
TGTGCCAGCAGCGTAGACAGGGGGGCTGAGACCCAGTACTTC
CASSVDRGAETQYF
>TRBJ1-6|TRBV19|TRBD1
TGTGCCAGTAGTATGTGGGGTGACAGGGGCTCCTATAATTCACCCCTCCACTTT
CASSMWGDRGSYNSPLHF
>TRBJ2-5|TRBV7-9|TRBD2
TGTGCCAGCAGCTTATCGGCTAGCGGATGGCAAGAGACCCAGTACTTC
CASSLSASGWQETQYF
>TRBJ1-5|TRBV7-2|TRBD1
TGTGCCAGCAGCCTTAACGTGGACAGGGGAAACCAGCCCCAGCATTTT
CASSLNVDRGNQPQHF
>TRBJ2-4|TRBV6-1|TRBD2
TGTGCCAGCAGTAAAGGGACTAGCGTTTTCAAAAACATTCAGTACTTC
CASSKGTSVFKNIQYF
>TRBJ2-7|TRBV19|.
TGTGCCAGTAGTATAGCGGGAGCAGTCTACGAGCAGTACTTC
CASSIAGAVYEQYF
>TRBJ2-7|TRBV28|TRBD2
TGTGCCAGCAGTCCGATAGCGGGAGCCTCGATTTACGAGCAGTACTTC
CASSPIAGASIYEQYF
>TRBJ1-3|TRBV15|.
TGTGCCACCCCGACAGAGTACTCTGGAAACACCATATATTTT
CATPTEYSGNTIYF
>TRBJ2-2|TRBV28|.
TGTGCCAGCACCTCGAAGGGGACCGGGGAGCTGTTTTTT
CASTSKGTGELFF
>TRBJ1-2|TRBV9|TRBD1
TGTGCCAGCAGCGTGTTTCCGGGACAGGACTATGGCTACACCTTC
CASSVFPGQDYGYTF
>TRBJ2-7|TRBV5-6|.
TGTGCCAGCAGCTTGTGGAAAAGTTCCACGACTTACGAGCAGTACTTC
CASSLWKSSTTYEQYF
>TRBJ2-7|TRBV5-4|.
TGTGCCAGCAGCCCACAGGGACTACCCTCCTACGAGCAGTACTTC
CASSPQGLPSYEQYF
>TRBJ2-7|TRBV5-1|TRBD1
TGCGCCAGCAGCTTACGTCCGGGACAGGGGGGCGAGCAGTACTTC
CASSLRPGQGGEQYF
>TRBJ2-3|TRBV5-1|.
TGCGCCAGCAGCTTGGCAGGACTGGGCGATACGCAGTATTTT
CASSLAGLGDTQYF
>TRBJ2-3|TRBV5-1|TRBD2
TGCGCCAGCAGCCGTGCTGGGAGCGGGGGTGGCACAGATACGCAGTATTTT
CASSRAGSGGGTDTQYF
>TRBJ1-4|TRBV4-1|.
TGCGCCAGCAGCCAAATTAGACAGGCGTTGACTAATGAAAAACTGTTTTTT
CASSQIRQALTNEKLFF
>TRBJ2-7|TRBV15|TRBD1
TGTGCCACCAGCCAGACAGGGACGGGATACGAGCAGTACTTC
CATSQTGTGYEQYF
>TRBJ1-2|TRBV28|.
TGTGCCAGCGTCGTCGGGGGGCGCAGAGATGGCTACACCTTC
CASVVGGRRDGYTF
>TRBJ2-6|TRBV23-1|.
TGCGCCAGCAGTCCCCAGGGGCTAGGGGCCAACGTCCTGACTTTC
CASSPQGLGANVLTF
>TRBJ2-7|TRBV27|TRBD1
TGTGCCAGCAGTTATCTCATTGGACAGGGCTACGAGCAGTACTTC
CASSYLIGQGYEQYF
>TRBJ2-7|TRBV15|.
TGTGCCACCAGCAGCCCATCTAGCGCCTGGGAGCAGTACTTC
CATSSPSSAWEQYF
>TRBJ1-6|TRBV19|.
TGTGCCAGTAGTATTTCCACAGGCTGGAATTCACCCCTCCACTTT
CASSISTGWNSPLHF
>TRBJ2-7|TRBV11-2|.
TGTGCCAGCAGCTTAGAGTCAGGGGCCTCCTACGAGCAGTACTTC
CASSLESGASYEQYF